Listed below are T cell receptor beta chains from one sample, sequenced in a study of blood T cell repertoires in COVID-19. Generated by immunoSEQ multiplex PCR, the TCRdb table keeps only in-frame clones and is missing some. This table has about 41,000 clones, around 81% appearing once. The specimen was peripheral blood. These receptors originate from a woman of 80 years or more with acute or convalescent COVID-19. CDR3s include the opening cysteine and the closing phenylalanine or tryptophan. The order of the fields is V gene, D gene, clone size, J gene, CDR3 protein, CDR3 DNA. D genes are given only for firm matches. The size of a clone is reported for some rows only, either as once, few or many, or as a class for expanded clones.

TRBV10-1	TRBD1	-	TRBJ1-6	CASSEPQTGGGYNSPLHF	TGCGCCAGCAGTGAGCCACAAACAGGGGGCGGCTATAATTCACCCCTCCACTTT
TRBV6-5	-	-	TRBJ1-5	CASSWNRDSNQPQHF	TGTGCCAGCAGTTGGAACAGGGATAGCAATCAGCCCCAGCATTTT
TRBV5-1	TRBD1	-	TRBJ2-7	CASSPRTGEGEQYF	TGCGCCAGCAGCCCGAGGACAGGGGAGGGCGAGCAGTACTTC
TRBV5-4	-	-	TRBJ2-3	CASSLGRGRGQDTQYF	TGTGCCAGCAGCCTGGGGAGGGGCAGGGGGCAAGATACGCAGTATTTT
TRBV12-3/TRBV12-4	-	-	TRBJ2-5	CASKRSGGETQYF	TGTGCCAGCAAACGTAGCGGTGGGGAGACCCAGTACTTC
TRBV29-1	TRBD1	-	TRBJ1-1	CSVEWTGGNTEAFF	TGCAGCGTTGAGTGGACAGGGGGCAACACTGAAGCTTTCTTT
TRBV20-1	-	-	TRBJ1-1	CSVGAGTEAFF	TGCAGTGTAGGGGCAGGCACTGAAGCTTTCTTT
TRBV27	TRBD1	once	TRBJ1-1	CASSPPGQLNTEAFF	TGTGCCAGCAGTCCCCCGGGACAGCTGAACACTGAAGCTTTCTTT
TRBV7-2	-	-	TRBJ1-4	CASTGSDGEKLFF	TGTGCCAGCACCGGGTCCGATGGTGAAAAACTGTTTTTT
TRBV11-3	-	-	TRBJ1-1	CASSLSMNTEAFF	TGTGCCAGCAGCTTATCTATGAACACTGAAGCTTTCTTT
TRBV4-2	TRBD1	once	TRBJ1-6	CASSQAPGDRGLGSYNSPLHF	TGTGCCAGCAGCCAAGCTCCTGGAGACAGGGGGTTGGGCTCCTATAATTCACCCCTCCACTTT
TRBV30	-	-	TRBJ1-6	CALDMYNSPLHF	TGTGCCTTGGACATGTATAATTCACCCCTCCACTTT
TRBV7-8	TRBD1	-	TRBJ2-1	CASSLRGLRQATYNEQFF	TGTGCCAGCAGCTTAAGGGGGCTGAGACAGGCCACCTACAATGAGCAGTTCTTC
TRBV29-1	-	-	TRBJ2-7	CSVELGLQRGEQYF	TGCAGCGTTGAATTGGGTCTTCAGAGAGGCGAGCAGTACTTC